The following is a T cell receptor beta chain sequence with its context. Its antigen is unidentified. These data originate in a study of shared clonotypes between healthy human individuals. Overall study findings and caveats: Collection of samples was limited to blood; tissue repertoires likely differ. Memory subsets generally showed smaller estimated richness than naive subsets did.

Deletions cut 1 base from V and 5 bases from J, with 15 bases between. The CDR3 is made up of 15 amino acids. Germline CDR1 and CDR2: SGHTA and FQGNSA. The investigators split CD4+ cells into a CD45RA+ naive subset and a CD45RA-negative memory subset. Sorted subsets were amplified in replicate PCRs using 150 to 250 ng DNA, some 31,000 T cell genomes. The method was immunoSEQ multiplex PCR; TCRdb's version includes in-frame clones alone and lacks a portion of them. The sample holds more than 2,000,000 clones; roughly 93% are singletons and the top ten take around 0.4%. V is TRBV7-2 and J is TRBJ2-7; the D is unclear. This clonotype was sampled from a young man in good health. Some clones in this sample may be carry-over from other donors' samples. The sample taken for sequencing was naive CD4+ T cells from PBMCs. Sample subset: CD45RA+ positively selected. Here the CDR3 reads CASSLVGVVPHEQYF. CDR3 in DNA: TGTGCCAGCAGCTTAGTTGGAGTGGTGCCACACGAGCAGTACTTC.